Listed below are T cell receptor beta chains from one sample, sequenced in a study of PD-1 blockade in classical Hodgkin lymphoma. The method was immunoSEQ multiplex PCR; TCRdb's version includes in-frame clones alone and lacks a portion of them. The table lists around 31,000 clones, just over 70% of them singletons. This sample comprised peripheral blood mononuclear cells (PBMCs), obtained before the second cycle of nivolumab. The receptors originated from a human donor with classical Hodgkin lymphoma. CDR3s include the opening cysteine and the closing phenylalanine or tryptophan. Fields, in order: V gene, clone size, J gene, D gene, CDR3 protein, CDR3 DNA. The D gene is left open where the match is weak. A row's size may be missing; if present it is once, few, many or a size class.

>TRBV30|-|TRBJ1-3|-
CAWKQQVFSGNTIYF
TGTGCCTGGAAACAACAGGTTTTCTCTGGAAACACCATATATTTT
>TRBV28|-|TRBJ2-1|TRBD2
CASSRTSGGALREQFF
TGTGCCAGCAGCCGTACTAGCGGGGGGGCCTTACGGGAGCAGTTCTTC
>TRBV5-1|-|TRBJ2-5|TRBD2
CASSLSGGGETQYF
TGCGCCAGCAGCTTGAGCGGGGGAGGAGAGACCCAGTACTTC
>TRBV4-2|few|TRBJ2-5|TRBD2
CASSPSGGTQETQYF
TGTGCCAGCAGCCCTAGCGGGGGGACCCAAGAGACCCAGTACTTC
>TRBV9|-|TRBJ2-7|-
CASSRGGSLLGEQYF
TGTGCCAGCAGCAGGGGGGGGAGCCTGCTAGGCGAGCAGTACTTC
>TRBV19|-|TRBJ2-5|-
CASSIGAGVEGETQYF
TGTGCCAGTAGTATAGGTGCAGGGGTAGAGGGAGAGACCCAGTACTTC
>TRBV29-1|-|TRBJ2-4|-
CSVETSANIQYF
TGCAGCGTTGAAACGTCAGCCAACATTCAGTACTTC
>TRBV7-2|-|TRBJ2-7|TRBD1
CASSSRTGAYEQYF
TGTGCCAGCAGCTCTCGGACAGGGGCCTACGAGCAGTACTTC
>TRBV4-1|-|TRBJ1-6|-
CASSQDRGSYSPLHF
TGCGCCAGCAGCCAAGATCGTGGGAGCTATTCACCCCTCCACTTT
>TRBV4-1|-|TRBJ2-4|TRBD2
CASSQDSGTAAKNIQYF
TGCGCCAGCAGCCAAGATAGCGGGACTGCCGCCAAAAACATTCAGTACTTC
>TRBV2|-|TRBJ2-3|TRBD2
CASKPNSGTTDTQYF
TGTGCCAGCAAACCGAATAGCGGGACAACAGATACGCAGTATTTT
>TRBV19|once|TRBJ1-1|-
CASSYGGHTEAFF
TGTGCCAGTAGTTATGGAGGGCACACTGAAGCTTTCTTT
>TRBV23-1|few|TRBJ1-4|-
CASRRDGAAEKLFF
TGCGCCAGCAGAAGGGACGGGGCCGCGGAAAAACTGTTTTTT
>TRBV28|-|TRBJ2-1|TRBD1
CASSPDRDEQFF
TGTGCCAGCAGTCCGGACAGGGATGAGCAGTTCTTC
>TRBV7-9|-|TRBJ1-2|-
CASSLAGGPTYGYTF
TGTGCCAGCAGCTTAGCTGGGGGGCCTACCTATGGCTACACCTTC
>TRBV19|-|TRBJ2-1|-
CASRSIGGEQFF
TGTGCCAGTAGGTCCATCGGGGGTGAGCAGTTCTTC
>TRBV6-6|once|TRBJ1-2|TRBD1
CASSAQGNYGYTF
TGTGCCAGCAGTGCACAGGGGAACTATGGCTACACCTTC
>TRBV7-2|-|TRBJ2-2|TRBD2
CASSFFSGTGELFF
TGTGCCAGCAGCTTTTTTAGCGGGACCGGGGAGCTGTTTTTT
>TRBV5-1|-|TRBJ2-3|TRBD2
CASSLLLASTDTQYF
TGCGCCAGCAGCTTGCTACTAGCGAGTACAGATACGCAGTATTTT
>TRBV5-6|-|TRBJ2-7|TRBD1
CASSLALGQGIYEQYF
TGTGCCAGCAGCTTGGCCCTTGGACAGGGGATATACGAGCAGTACTTC
>TRBV4-1|-|TRBJ1-4|-
CASSQGGNEKLFF
TGCGCCAGCAGCCAGGGGGGCAATGAAAAACTGTTTTTT
>TRBV19|-|TRBJ2-7|-
CASSPQGLSYEQYF
TGTGCCAGTAGTCCACAGGGCCTCTCCTACGAGCAGTACTTC
>TRBV28|-|TRBJ2-7|-
CASSSLARDSPYEQYF
TGTGCCAGCAGTTCACTAGCCCGGGACAGCCCTTACGAGCAGTACTTC